The sequence of this T cell receptor (beta chain) was determined in a study of T cells in Graves' hyperthyroidism and ophthalmopathy. Study-wide results and caveats: Expanded thyroid clonotypes (above 0.001) were mostly also found in blood. In simple terms, a model built on 13 V-J features told ophthalmopathy apart from stable hyperthyroidism.

The TCR beta CDR3 regions underwent amplification using RNA transcripts as the source. The HTBI primer set was used in a first-round RT-PCR of the TCR CDR3. One entry per CDR3 protein, called by TCRdb with MiXCR from the multiplex PCR reads. The sample consists of about half a million distinct CDR3 sequences, 22% of them appearing once. With 6 bases removed from V and 5 bases from J, the gap between germline ends came to 12 bases. The CDR3 loop spans 14 amino acids. Germline CDR1 reads KGHDR; CDR2 reads SFDVKD. This clonotype came up many times. Its antigen is not known. The sequenced sample consisted of blood. The sequence was collected from a woman in her 70s with Graves' ophthalmopathy. This rearrangement joins TRBV24-1 to TRBJ2-2; D call uncertain. CDR3 loop: CATSPGSRTGELFF. The CDR3, as DNA: TGTGCCACCAGTCCAGGCTCGAGGACCGGGGAGCTGTTTTTT.